The 18 T cell receptor beta chains listed next were all sequenced from one sample in a study of cytomegalovirus exposure and HLA in healthy donors. 13 Jbeta primers and 60 Vbeta primers were used for the PCR. Produced via immunoSEQ multiplex PCR; TCRdb's table is partial and in-frame only. The sample contains 100,000 or so clones, approximately 87% of which appear only once. Sequenced material: PBMCs. All receptors derive from a man aged 35 to 55 in good health and CMV-seronegative.

The CDR3 is CASSFRDRGQETQYF. CDR3 coding DNA: TGTGCCAGCAGCTTCCGGGACAGGGGGCAAGAGACCCAGTACTTC. The chain joins TRBV7-9 to TRBJ2-5; 11 bases line up with TRBD1. V shed 3 bases and J 2 bases; nucleotides not matched to a gene: 2. This CDR3 has 15 amino acids. Germline V gene lookup returns CDR1 SEHNR and CDR2 FQNEAQ (reference sequence).

The rearrangement links TRBV5-1 to TRBJ2-4; 7 bases line up with TRBD2. J was trimmed by 8 bases and V by 6 bases; bases with no gene match: 5. CDR1 and CDR2 (germline): SGHRS, YFSETQ. The CDR3 is 12 amino acids. The CDR3 here is CASTLAGDIQYF. In DNA, the CDR3 is TGCGCCAGCACCCTCGCGGGGGACATTCAGTACTTC.

This clone was found once. The chain employs TRBV5-6 and TRBJ2-7; TRBD1 matches at 8 bases. V lost 0 bases and J lost 7; bases outside the gene matches: 6. The germline V gene encodes CDR1 SGHDT and CDR2 YYEEEE. The CDR3 is made up of 14 amino acids. Here the CDR3 DNA reads TGTGCCAGCAGCTTGGTCCAGGGGGCGGGTGAGCAGTACTTC. This encodes CASSLVQGAGEQYF.

This clone has only a few counts. The sample carries other DNA sequences with the same CDR3. The chain employs TRBV19 and TRBJ1-5; D is uncertain. CDR1 is LNHDA, CDR2 SQIVND, per germline (reference sequence). Between the trimmed V and J ends, which lost 1 base and 6 bases, there was a span of 7 bases. The CDR3 loop spans 13 amino acids. In DNA form, the CDR3 reads TGTGCCAGTAGTATAGGGGGAGGTCAGCCCCAGCATTTT. It encodes CASSIGGGQPQHF.

The chain uses TRBV27 and TRBJ1-5; D gene uncertain. From germline, CDR1 is MNHEY and CDR2 SMNVEV (reference sequence). Trimming stripped 2 bases from V and 9 bases from J, with 8 bases between. This CDR3 has 12 residues. CDR3 in amino acids: CASSLGPLPQHF. In nucleotides, the CDR3 is TGTGCCAGCAGTTTAGGGCCGTTGCCCCAGCATTTT.

The J gene is TRBJ1-1, the V gene TRBV7-6; weak D call: TRBD1 (5 bases). This CDR3 is 14 amino acids long. Per germline, CDR1 SGHVS and CDR2 FNYEAQ. Between the trimmed V and J ends, which lost 2 bases and 3 bases, there was a span of 10 bases. For the CDR3, the DNA is TGTGCCAGCAGCTTAAAGGAGGGGTACACTGAAGCTTTCTTT. It encodes CASSLKEGYTEAFF. The full variable domain, in which reference TRBV7-6 and TRBJ1-1 provide the parts outside the CDR3, is GAGVSQSPRYKVTKRGQDVALRCDPISGHVSLYWYRQALGQGPEFLTYFNYEAQQDKSGLPNDRFSAERPEGSISTLTIQRTEQRDSAMYRCASSLKEGYTEAFFGQGTRLTVV.

V usage is TRBV5-1 and J usage is TRBJ1-6, with D tentatively TRBD1 (5 bases). Trimming took off 3 bases at V and 0 bases at J, with 10 bases between the two ends. The CDR3 has 16 amino acids. CDR1 is SGHRS and CDR2 is YFSETQ in the germline V gene. The CDR3 reads CASSSQGSSYNSPLHF. CDR3 sequence (DNA): TGCGCCAGCAGCTCGCAGGGTAGCTCCTATAATTCACCCCTCCACTTT.

To note about this clone: The junction departs from germline at one end; a sequencing error may be responsible. The chain is built from TRBV10-3 and TRBJ2-2; 10 bases align to TRBD1. The CDR3 has 19 residues. The germline gives CDR1 ENHRY, CDR2 SYGVKD. The CDR3 here is CAISESVPGQGRNAGELFF. The CDR3 DNA is TGTGCCATCAGTGAGTCAGTCCCGGGACAGGGGAGGAACGCCGGGGAGCTGTTTTTT.

The chain carries TRBV19 and TRBJ2-1; 9 bases align to TRBD1. The CDR3 is 14 amino acids. With 3 bases clipped from V and 9 bases from J, the junction kept 6 bases outside the gene matches. CDR1 is LNHDA, CDR2 SQIVND, per germline (reference sequence). The CDR3 reads CASSMWTGDTEQFF. CDR3 nucleotide sequence: TGTGCCAGTAGTATGTGGACAGGGGATACTGAGCAGTTCTTC.

This sequence joins TRBV13 and TRBJ2-7, with 12 bases lining up with TRBD2. In germline, CDR1 is PRHDT, CDR2 FYEKMQ (reference sequence). Germline trimming cut 1 base from V and 2 bases from J; bases unmatched to any gene: 9. CDR3 size: 18 residues. The chain's CDR3 is CASSLAPKTSGGPYEQYF. The CDR3 DNA reads as TGTGCCAGCAGCTTAGCCCCCAAGACTAGCGGGGGTCCCTACGAGCAGTACTTC.

The chain uses TRBV4-1 and TRBJ2-7; a possible D gene is TRBD2 (5 bases). In germline, CDR1 is MGHRA, CDR2 YSYEKL. The V and J ends lost 0 bases and 5 bases respectively, with 14 bases between them. This CDR3 region has 15 residues. CDR3 amino acids: CASSQDERGPDEQYF. The CDR3 nucleotides are TGCGCCAGCAGCCAAGACGAGCGAGGGCCTGACGAGCAGTACTTC.

The CDR3 coding sequence is TGTGCCTGTCCGGGGGACTCTAACACCGGGGAGCTGTTTTTT. It codes for CACPGDSNTGELFF. The chain couples TRBV30 to TRBJ2-2; TRBD2 might be the D (6 bases). The CDR3 loop spans 14 amino acids. The germline gives CDR1 GTSNPN, CDR2 SVGIG (reference sequence). V was cut by 6 bases and J by 2 bases, with 13 bases left in between.

The J gene is TRBJ1-4, the V gene TRBV10-3; 9 nucleotides agree with TRBD1. The germline V gene encodes CDR1 ENHRY and CDR2 SYGVKD. Unmatched junction bases numbered 4, after V lost 6 bases and J lost 5 bases. This CDR3 comprises 14 residues. The CDR3, as DNA: TGTGCCATCAGGGCGGGACAGGGCAATGAAAAACTGTTTTTT. This gives the protein CAIRAGQGNEKLFF.

The V gene is TRBV11-3, the J gene TRBJ2-5; D perhaps matches TRBD1 (6 bases). With 2 bases removed from V and 3 bases from J, the gap between germline ends came to 10 bases. CDR3 length equals 14 residues. The V gene's germline CDR1 is SGHNT and CDR2 YENEEA. The CDR3 DNA reads TGTGCCAGCAGCTTACGTGCAGGGGAAGAGACCCAGTACTTC. This codes for CASSLRAGEETQYF. The full variable domain, in which reference TRBV11-3 and TRBJ2-5 provide the parts outside the CDR3, is EAGVVQSPRYKIIEKKQPVAFWCNPISGHNTLYWYLQNLGQGPELLIRYENEEAVDDSQLPKDRFSAERLKGVDSTLKIQPAELGDSAVYLCASSLRAGEETQYFGPGTRLLVL.

This clone was seen only once. The chain has TRBV7-2 and TRBJ1-6; no definite D call. In germline, CDR1 is SGHTA, CDR2 FQGNSA. The ends were cut back, 5 bases at V and 10 bases at J, with 15 bases in the middle. The CDR3 has 14 residues. DNA of the CDR3: TGTGCCAGCAGCCCGCGGTTACGAAGCTCACCCCTCCACTTT. Amino acids: CASSPRLRSSPLHF.

The J gene is TRBJ1-1, the V gene TRBV6-5; tentative D call: TRBD1 (6 bases). Germline CDR1 reads MNHEY; CDR2 reads SVGAGI. The V end was cut by 4 bases, the J end by 0 bases, with 9 bases between. The CDR3 runs to 14 residues. The CDR3: CASSSTGMNTEAFF. Here the CDR3 DNA reads TGTGCCAGCAGTTCCACAGGGATGAACACTGAAGCTTTCTTT.

The rearrangement joins TRBV7-9 to TRBJ1-2; 9 bases line up with TRBD1. Germline values: CDR1 SEHNR, CDR2 FQNEAQ (reference sequence). V dropped 7 bases and J dropped 5; count of bases not matched to a gene: 8. The CDR3 loop spans 14 amino acids. The CDR3 sequence: CASTPTGGGYGYTF. CDR3 nucleotide sequence: TGTGCCAGCACACCGACAGGGGGAGGATATGGCTACACCTTC.

This clone was seen more than once but under ten times. This chain links TRBV28 with TRBJ1-4, with 7 bases identical to TRBD1. The ends lost 3 bases at V and 5 bases at J; junction bases unmatched: 3. Germline assignment: CDR1 MDHEN and CDR2 SYDVKM. The CDR3 consists of 14 residues. The DNA of the CDR3 is TGTGCCAGCAGTTTTGGGACAGTGAATGAAAAACTGTTTTTT. This encodes CASSFGTVNEKLFF.